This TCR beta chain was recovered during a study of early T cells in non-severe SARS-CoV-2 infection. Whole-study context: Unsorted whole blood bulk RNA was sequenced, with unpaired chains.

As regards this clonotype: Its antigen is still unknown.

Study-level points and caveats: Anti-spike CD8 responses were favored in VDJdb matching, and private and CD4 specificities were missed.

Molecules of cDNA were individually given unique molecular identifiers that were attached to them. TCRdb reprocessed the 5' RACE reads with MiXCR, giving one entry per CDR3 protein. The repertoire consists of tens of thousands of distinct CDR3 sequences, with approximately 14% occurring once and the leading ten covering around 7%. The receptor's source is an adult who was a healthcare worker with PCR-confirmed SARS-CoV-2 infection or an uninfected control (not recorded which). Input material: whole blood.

CDR3 in DNA: TGTGCCAGCAGCAGAGCCGGGGCACTACTCCACTTT. Its protein product is CASSRAGALLHF. The V gene is TRBV11-2, the J gene TRBJ1-6; perhaps TRBD1 as D (5 bases). Trimming removed 5 bases at V and 16 bases at J, with 15 bases between. This CDR3 is 12 amino acids long. Per the germline V gene, CDR1 is SGHAT and CDR2 is FQNNGV.